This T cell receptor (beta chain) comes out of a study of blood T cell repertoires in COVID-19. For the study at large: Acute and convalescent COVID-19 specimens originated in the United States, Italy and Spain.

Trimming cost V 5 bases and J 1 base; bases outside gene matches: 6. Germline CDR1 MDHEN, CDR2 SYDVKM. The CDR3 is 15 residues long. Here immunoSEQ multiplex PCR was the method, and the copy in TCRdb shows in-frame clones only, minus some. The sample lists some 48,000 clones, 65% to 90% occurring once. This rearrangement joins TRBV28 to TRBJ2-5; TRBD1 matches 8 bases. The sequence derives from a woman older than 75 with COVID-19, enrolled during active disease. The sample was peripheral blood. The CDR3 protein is CASSGLDRGQETQYF. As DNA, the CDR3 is TGTGCCAGCAGTGGGCTCGACAGGGGCCAAGAGACCCAGTACTTC.